A single sample gave rise to the 12 T cell receptor beta chains below, sequenced in a study of blood T cells in healthy people across ages. A second 7 to 11 cycle PCR used barcoded and J-beta primers. TCRdb itself ran the 5' RACE reads through MiXCR, one entry per CDR3 protein. The data hold some 1,800,000 distinct CDR3 sequences, with 30% to 40% observed a single time. The sequenced material came from blood. Receptors were obtained from a human donor in good health.

This clonotype was seen at least ten times. The chain has TRBV29-1 and TRBJ2-5, with TRBD1 identical over 10 bases. V shed 7 bases and J 3 bases; nucleotides not matched to a gene: 8. The CDR3 is 14 residues long. The germline CDR1 and CDR2 sequences are SQVTM and ANQGSEA. The CDR3 loop reads CSATGGTGEETQYF. The CDR3 nucleotides are TGCAGCGCTACGGGGGGGACAGGGGAAGAGACCCAGTACTTC.

The sample holds one count of this clonotype. This sequence joins TRBV10-3 and TRBJ2-5; 8 bases match TRBD2. The CDR3 sequence is 16 residues long. CDR1 is ENHRY and CDR2 is SYGVKD in the germline V gene. V lost 2 bases to trimming and J lost 11 bases; unmatched junction nucleotides: 16. This chain's CDR3 is CAISETSGLLLIKQYF. The CDR3 bases are TGTGCCATCAGTGAGACTAGCGGCCTCCTCTTGATAAAGCAGTACTTC.

This clonotype occurred a few times. This chain links TRBV5-5 with TRBJ1-2; D is unresolved. Trimming removed 1 base from V and 8 bases from J, with 9 bases in between. Germline loops: CDR1 SGHKS, CDR2 YYEKEE (reference sequence). This CDR3 region has 12 residues. CDR3 DNA sequence: TGTGCCAGCAGCTTGCGTTTCGTCGGCTACACCTTC. This encodes CASSLRFVGYTF.

The table lists this clonotype with a count of one. CDR3 coding DNA: TGTGCCAGCAGCTTAGTTACAGCAGGTTCATTGCGGAATGAGCAGTTCTTC. It yields the protein CASSLVTAGSLRNEQFF. V and J are TRBV7-6 and TRBJ2-1; no clear D. The CDR3 is 17 amino acids. The germline CDR1 and CDR2 sequences are SGHVS and FNYEAQ. V was trimmed by 1 base and J by 7 bases, leaving 20 bases between them.

This clonotype turned up a few times. V usage is TRBV5-6 and J usage is TRBJ1-2, with a tentative D call TRBD1 (6 bases). The germline CDR1 and CDR2 sequences are SGHDT and YYEEEE. V was pared by 5 bases and J by 2 bases, with 10 bases between. The CDR3 runs to 13 residues. CDR3 sequence reads: CASRYDRNYGYTF. The CDR3 DNA reads TGTGCCAGCAGGTACGACAGGAACTATGGCTACACCTTC.

V gene TRBV24-1 combines with J gene TRBJ2-3; 9 bases fit TRBD2. J was trimmed by 3 bases and V by 6 bases; bases with no gene match: 9. The germline CDR1 and CDR2 sequences are KGHDR and SFDVKD. The CDR3 loop spans 16 amino acids. The CDR3 DNA follows: TGTGCCACCAGTCCCGGAGCGGGGGGCCCAACAGATACGCAGTATTTT. Translation gives CATSPGAGGPTDTQYF.

This clonotype was detected only once. The rearrangement uses TRBV7-2 and TRBJ1-1; D gene unclear. V was clipped by 7 bases and J by 6 bases, with 21 bases between them. Germline CDR1 reads SGHTA; CDR2 reads FQGNSA. The CDR3 consists of 15 residues. The CDR3 loop is CASIQIVGVLAEAFF. In DNA form, the CDR3 reads TGTGCCAGCATCCAGATAGTGGGCGTTTTGGCTGAAGCTTTCTTT.

The DNA for the CDR3 is TGTGCCAGCAGCTTAACGCGGACTAGCGGGGGGGCCGTTGAGCAGTTCTTC. Its protein product is CASSLTRTSGGAVEQFF. The V call is TRBV7-3, the J call TRBJ2-1; 15 bases map to TRBD2. V trimming: 0 bases; J trimming: 9 bases; junction bases outside the gene matches: 6. Germline-derived CDR1 and CDR2 are SGHTA and FQGTGA. The CDR3 covers 17 residues.

This clonotype showed up just a few times. The V gene is TRBV20-1, the J gene TRBJ2-7, with D perhaps TRBD1 or TRBD2 (5 bases each). CDR1 DFQATT and CDR2 SNEGSKA come from the germline V gene (reference sequence). This CDR3 comprises 11 residues. Between the trimmed V and J ends, which lost 7 bases and 3 bases, there was a span of 10 bases. The CDR3 loop is CSGETDYEQYF. The CDR3 nucleotides are TGCAGTGGGGAGACAGACTACGAGCAGTACTTC.

This clonotype was counted ten times or more. The junction and the germline gene differ at one end; a read error may be behind it. The gene calls are TRBV5-1 and TRBJ2-5; D might be TRBD1 (5 bases). This CDR3 spans 13 amino acids. CDR1 is SGHRS and CDR2 is YFSETQ in the germline V gene. CDR3 region: CASSLTAQETQYF. The DNA for the CDR3 is TGTGCCAGCAGCCTGACAGCCCAAGAGACCCAGTACTTC. The whole variable domain, remainder taken from reference TRBV5-1 and TRBJ2-5, is KAGVTQTPRYLIKTRGQQVTLSCSPISGHRSVSWYQQTPGQGLQFLFEYFSETQRNKGNFPGRFSGRQFSNSRSEMNVSTLELGDSALYLCASSLTAQETQYFGPGTRLLVL.

This clonotype was seen more than once but under ten times. The genes are TRBV6-5 and TRBJ2-3; 10 positions agree with TRBD2. V shed 0 bases and J 1 base; nucleotides not matched to a gene: 4. The germline CDR1 and CDR2 sequences are MNHEY and SVGAGI. The CDR3 has 17 residues. This CDR3 is CASSYSSLAGGTDTQYF. The CDR3 bases are TGTGCCAGCAGTTACTCGTCTCTAGCGGGGGGCACAGATACGCAGTATTTT.

This clonotype was seen more than once but under ten times. The gene calls are TRBV7-6 and TRBJ2-7; the D gene is possibly TRBD1 (6 bases). This CDR3 comprises 15 residues. Looked up from germline, CDR1 is SGHVS and CDR2 is FNYEAQ. The V end lost 5 bases, the J end lost 2 bases, and 16 bases lay between the germline ends. CDR3 protein: CASSAGQNGAYEQYF. DNA for the CDR3: TGTGCCAGCAGCGCCGGACAGAACGGCGCCTACGAGCAGTACTTC.